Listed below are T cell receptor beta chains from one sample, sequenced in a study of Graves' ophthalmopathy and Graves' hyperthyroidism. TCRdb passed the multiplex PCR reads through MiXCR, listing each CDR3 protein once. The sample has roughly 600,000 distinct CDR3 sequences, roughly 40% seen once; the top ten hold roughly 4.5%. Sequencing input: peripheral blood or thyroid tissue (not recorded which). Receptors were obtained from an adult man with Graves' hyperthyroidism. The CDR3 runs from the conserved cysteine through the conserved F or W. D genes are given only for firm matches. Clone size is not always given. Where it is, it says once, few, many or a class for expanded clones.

cdr3_aa: CASGASLNQPQHF; cdr3_nt: TGTGCCAGCGGGGCCAGCCTCAATCAGCCCCAGCATTTT; v_call: TRBV2; d_call: .; j_call: TRBJ1-5; clone_size: few
cdr3_aa: CASSPIRAGVSDTQYF; cdr3_nt: TGTGCCAGCAGCCCAATCCGAGCGGGGGTCTCAGATACGCAGTATTTT; v_call: TRBV7-2; d_call: TRBD2; j_call: TRBJ2-3; clone_size: .
cdr3_aa: CASSDPGTGRVHGYTF; cdr3_nt: TGCGCCAGCAGTGATCCCGGGACAGGGCGAGTGCATGGCTACACCTTC; v_call: TRBV10-2; d_call: TRBD1; j_call: TRBJ1-2; clone_size: .
cdr3_aa: CSAGGGDNQPQHF; cdr3_nt: TGCAGCGCGGGAGGGGGGGACAATCAGCCCCAGCATTTT; v_call: TRBV29-1; d_call: .; j_call: TRBJ1-5; clone_size: .
cdr3_aa: CAGGLLQETQYF; cdr3_nt: TGTGCCGGCGGACTTCTTCAAGAGACCCAGTACTTC; v_call: TRBV2; d_call: .; j_call: TRBJ2-5; clone_size: .
cdr3_aa: CASSQAGATYEQYF; cdr3_nt: TGTGCCAGCAGCCAAGCGGGAGCCACCTACGAGCAGTACTTC; v_call: TRBV4-2; d_call: .; j_call: TRBJ2-7; clone_size: many
cdr3_aa: CASSQSPGLSSYEQYF; cdr3_nt: TGTGCCAGCAGCCAATCACCGGGACTTTCCTCCTACGAGCAGTACTTC; v_call: TRBV7-9; d_call: .; j_call: TRBJ2-7; clone_size: many
cdr3_aa: CASSLSVGGPTSQGYTF; cdr3_nt: TGTGCCAGCAGTTTATCGGTGGGGGGCCCCACGTCTCAGGGCTACACCTTC; v_call: TRBV12-3/TRBV12-4; d_call: .; j_call: TRBJ1-2; clone_size: many
cdr3_aa: CASSSETGVGYGYTF; cdr3_nt: TGTGCCAGCAGCTCGGAAACAGGGGTCGGCTATGGCTACACCTTC; v_call: TRBV7-2; d_call: TRBD1; j_call: TRBJ1-2; clone_size: many
cdr3_aa: CATSEMGLAVENTGELFF; cdr3_nt: TGTGCCACCAGTGAGATGGGACTAGCGGTAGAGAACACCGGGGAGCTGTTTTTT; v_call: TRBV24-1; d_call: TRBD2; j_call: TRBJ2-2; clone_size: many
cdr3_aa: CSAREGTAGVTGSPLHF; cdr3_nt: TGCAGTGCTAGAGAGGGGACAGCCGGGGTAACGGGCTCACCCCTCCACTTT; v_call: TRBV20-1; d_call: TRBD1; j_call: TRBJ1-6; clone_size: many
cdr3_aa: CASSWALAGGYEQYF; cdr3_nt: TGTGCCAGCAGTTGGGCCCTAGCGGGAGGTTACGAGCAGTACTTC; v_call: TRBV2; d_call: TRBD2; j_call: TRBJ2-7; clone_size: .
cdr3_aa: CASSPVSGGPYEQYF; cdr3_nt: TGTGCCAGCTCACCGGTCAGCGGGGGGCCCTACGAGCAGTACTTC; v_call: TRBV6-4; d_call: TRBD2; j_call: TRBJ2-7; clone_size: few
cdr3_aa: CANTPGDRGLGEQFF; cdr3_nt: TGTGCCAATACGCCCGGGGACAGGGGTTTGGGTGAGCAGTTCTTC; v_call: TRBV11-1; d_call: TRBD1; j_call: TRBJ2-1; clone_size: .
cdr3_aa: CSACARGTADQPQHF; cdr3_nt: TGCAGTGCTTGTGCCCGTGGGACAGCAGATCAGCCCCAGCATTTT; v_call: TRBV20-1; d_call: TRBD1; j_call: TRBJ1-5; clone_size: many
cdr3_aa: CATSDTTTEETQYF; cdr3_nt: TGTGCCACCAGTGATACGACGACAGAAGAGACCCAGTACTTC; v_call: TRBV24-1; d_call: .; j_call: TRBJ2-5; clone_size: many
cdr3_aa: CASSPRDGDYEQYF; cdr3_nt: TGTGCCAGCAGTCCCCGGGACGGGGATTACGAGCAGTACTTC; v_call: TRBV6-2/TRBV6-3; d_call: .; j_call: TRBJ2-7; clone_size: .
cdr3_aa: CASSDHQGRGSGANVLTF; cdr3_nt: TGTGCCAGCAGTGACCACCAGGGCCGCGGGTCTGGGGCCAACGTCCTGACTTTC; v_call: TRBV6-4; d_call: .; j_call: TRBJ2-6; clone_size: .
cdr3_aa: CASRRTGRLYEQYF; cdr3_nt: TGTGCCAGCAGACGGACGGGACGCCTCTACGAGCAGTACTTC; v_call: TRBV6-6; d_call: .; j_call: TRBJ2-7; clone_size: many
cdr3_aa: CASLAGQGEAFF; cdr3_nt: TGTGCCAGCTTAGCCGGACAGGGTGAAGCTTTCTTT; v_call: TRBV14; d_call: TRBD1; j_call: TRBJ1-1; clone_size: once
cdr3_aa: CASSLDRGIYEQYF; cdr3_nt: TGCGCCAGCAGCTTGGACAGGGGAATCTACGAGCAGTACTTC; v_call: TRBV5-1; d_call: TRBD1; j_call: TRBJ2-7; clone_size: many
cdr3_aa: CSLGDRGTQPQHF; cdr3_nt: TGCAGCTTGGGGGACAGGGGGACTCAGCCCCAGCATTTT; v_call: TRBV29-1; d_call: TRBD1; j_call: TRBJ1-5; clone_size: .
cdr3_aa: CASSFGQGVETQYF; cdr3_nt: TGTGCCAGCAGCTTCGGACAGGGGGTGGAGACCCAGTACTTC; v_call: TRBV7-2; d_call: TRBD1; j_call: TRBJ2-5; clone_size: .
cdr3_aa: CASSLDQSPLHF; cdr3_nt: TGTGCCAGCAGCTTAGATCAGTCACCCCTCCACTTT; v_call: TRBV7-9; d_call: .; j_call: TRBJ1-6; clone_size: many
cdr3_aa: CASSSGRNFEAFF; cdr3_nt: TGTGCCAGCAGTTCGGGGAGAAACTTTGAAGCTTTCTTT; v_call: TRBV12-3/TRBV12-4; d_call: .; j_call: TRBJ1-1; clone_size: many
cdr3_aa: CASSAPGGTSAFF; cdr3_nt: TGTGCCAGCAGCGCACCAGGGGGTACTTCGGCTTTCTTT; v_call: TRBV7-9; d_call: TRBD1; j_call: TRBJ1-1; clone_size: .
cdr3_aa: CASSGRAGAIYGYTF; cdr3_nt: TGTGCCAGCAGTGGGCGGGCAGGGGCGATCTATGGCTACACCTTC; v_call: TRBV2; d_call: .; j_call: TRBJ1-2; clone_size: .
cdr3_aa: CASSYSIDQGLEAFF; cdr3_nt: TGTGCCAGCAGTTACTCGATTGACCAAGGGTTGGAAGCTTTCTTT; v_call: TRBV6-5; d_call: .; j_call: TRBJ1-1; clone_size: many
cdr3_aa: CASSYPGGIGNQPQHF; cdr3_nt: TGTGCCAGCAGTTACCCGGGGGGGATTGGCAATCAGCCCCAGCATTTT; v_call: TRBV6-2/TRBV6-3; d_call: .; j_call: TRBJ1-5; clone_size: few
cdr3_aa: CASSTLSTGGYAGELFF; cdr3_nt: TGTGCCAGTAGTACCCTTTCGACCGGAGGGTACGCCGGGGAGCTGTTTTTT; v_call: TRBV19; d_call: .; j_call: TRBJ2-2; clone_size: many
cdr3_aa: CASSPSPGTGENEKLFF; cdr3_nt: TGTGCCAGCTCTCCTTCCCCCGGGACAGGGGAGAATGAAAAACTGTTTTTT; v_call: TRBV18; d_call: TRBD1; j_call: TRBJ1-4; clone_size: .
cdr3_aa: CASSFLRAYEQYF; cdr3_nt: TGTGCCAGCAGCTTTCTCAGGGCGTACGAGCAGTACTTC; v_call: TRBV5-5; d_call: .; j_call: TRBJ2-7; clone_size: many
cdr3_aa: CASSFDGTPGANVLTF; cdr3_nt: TGTGCCAGCAGCTTTGATGGTACTCCTGGGGCCAACGTCCTGACTTTC; v_call: TRBV5-6; d_call: .; j_call: TRBJ2-6; clone_size: many
cdr3_aa: CARKRTGTSLRASEQYF; cdr3_nt: TGCGCCAGAAAGCGAACCGGGACATCGCTTCGGGCTAGCGAGCAGTACTTC; v_call: TRBV5-1; d_call: .; j_call: TRBJ2-7; clone_size: .
cdr3_aa: CAISQDRQGANTEAFF; cdr3_nt: TGTGCCATCAGCCAGGATCGACAGGGAGCGAACACTGAAGCTTTCTTT; v_call: TRBV10-3; d_call: TRBD1; j_call: TRBJ1-1; clone_size: few
cdr3_aa: CASGLVRETEETQYF; cdr3_nt: TGTGCTAGTGGTTTGGTACGGGAGACGGAAGAGACCCAGTACTTC; v_call: TRBV12-5; d_call: .; j_call: TRBJ2-5; clone_size: many
cdr3_aa: CAFDSNQPQHF; cdr3_nt: TGTGCCTTCGACAGCAATCAGCCCCAGCATTTT; v_call: TRBV9; d_call: .; j_call: TRBJ1-5; clone_size: .
cdr3_aa: CSVASDSYEQYF; cdr3_nt: TGCAGCGTTGCATCCGACTCCTACGAGCAGTACTTC; v_call: TRBV29-1; d_call: .; j_call: TRBJ2-7; clone_size: many
cdr3_aa: CASSSSVYEQYF; cdr3_nt: TGTGCCAGCAGTTCCTCCGTCTACGAGCAGTACTTC; v_call: TRBV12-3/TRBV12-4; d_call: .; j_call: TRBJ2-7; clone_size: many
cdr3_aa: CASSLSLGPSYEQYF; cdr3_nt: TGTGCCAGCAGCTTATCCCTGGGCCCCTCCTACGAGCAGTACTTC; v_call: TRBV7-2; d_call: .; j_call: TRBJ2-7; clone_size: many